Sequencing of this T cell receptor beta chain was carried out in a study of glioma-infiltrating T cells after dendritic cell vaccination. Findings and limits, study-wide: Only a small number of patients had complete blood and tumor samples.

V shed 4 bases, J shed 0 bases, and the junction held 9 bases outside the gene matches. Germline V gene lookup returns CDR1 SGHNT and CDR2 YYREEE (reference sequence). The CDR3 has 16 residues. TCRB CDR3 was amplified from 2 ug genomic DNA or less. Produced via immunoSEQ multiplex PCR; TCRdb's table is partial and in-frame only. Counted here are roughly 51,000 clones, over 75% occurring once; the ten biggest clones make up more than 9.5%. On this clone: The antigen remains undetermined.

This receptor was taken from a human donor with glioblastoma. The rearrangement uses TRBV5-4 and TRBJ2-7, with TRBD2 matching 8 bases. The material sequenced was blood, taken before dendritic cell vaccination. Here the CDR3 reads CASSPEQRGISYEQYF. CDR3 DNA: TGTGCCAGCAGCCCCGAGCAGCGGGGGATCTCCTACGAGCAGTACTTC.